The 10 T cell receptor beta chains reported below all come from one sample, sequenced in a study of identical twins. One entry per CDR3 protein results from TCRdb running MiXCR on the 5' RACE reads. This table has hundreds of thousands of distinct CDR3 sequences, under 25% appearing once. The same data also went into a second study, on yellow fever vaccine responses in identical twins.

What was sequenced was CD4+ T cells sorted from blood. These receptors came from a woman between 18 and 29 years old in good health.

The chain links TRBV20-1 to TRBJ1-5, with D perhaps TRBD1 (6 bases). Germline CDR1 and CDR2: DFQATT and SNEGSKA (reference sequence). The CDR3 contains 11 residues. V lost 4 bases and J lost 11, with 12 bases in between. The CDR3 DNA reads TGCAGTGCTACGGTAGCAGGGGCCCAGCATTTT. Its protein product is CSATVAGAQHF.

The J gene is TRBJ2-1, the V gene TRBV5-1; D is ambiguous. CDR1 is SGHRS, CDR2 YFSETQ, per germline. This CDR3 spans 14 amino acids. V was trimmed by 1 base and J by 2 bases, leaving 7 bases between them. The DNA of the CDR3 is TGCGCCAGCAGCTTGTTAGAGGCCTACAATGAGCAGTTCTTC. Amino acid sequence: CASSLLEAYNEQFF.

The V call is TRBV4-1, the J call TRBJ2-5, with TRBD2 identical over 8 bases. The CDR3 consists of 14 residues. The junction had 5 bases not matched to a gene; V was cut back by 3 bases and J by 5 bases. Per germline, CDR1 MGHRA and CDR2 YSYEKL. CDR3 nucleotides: TGCGCCAGCAGCCAGGTACTAGCGGCGGAGACCCAGTACTTC. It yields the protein CASSQVLAAETQYF.

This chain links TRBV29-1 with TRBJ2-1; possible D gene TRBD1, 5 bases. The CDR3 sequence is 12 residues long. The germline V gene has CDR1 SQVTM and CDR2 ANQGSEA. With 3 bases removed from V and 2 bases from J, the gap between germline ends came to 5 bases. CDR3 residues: CSVEDTYNEQFF. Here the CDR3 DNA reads TGCAGCGTTGAGGACACCTACAATGAGCAGTTCTTC.

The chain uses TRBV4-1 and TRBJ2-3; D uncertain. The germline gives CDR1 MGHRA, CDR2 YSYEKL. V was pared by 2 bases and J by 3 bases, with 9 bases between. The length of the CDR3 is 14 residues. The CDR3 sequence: CASSQPLHTDTQYF. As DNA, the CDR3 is TGCGCCAGCAGCCAACCCCTCCATACAGATACGCAGTATTTT.

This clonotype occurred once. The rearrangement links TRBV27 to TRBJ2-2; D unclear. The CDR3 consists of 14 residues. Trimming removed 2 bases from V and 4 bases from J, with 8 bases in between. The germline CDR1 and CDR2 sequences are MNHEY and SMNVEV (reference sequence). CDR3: CASSLKLSTGELFF. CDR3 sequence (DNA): TGTGCCAGCAGTTTAAAACTGAGCACCGGGGAGCTGTTTTTT.

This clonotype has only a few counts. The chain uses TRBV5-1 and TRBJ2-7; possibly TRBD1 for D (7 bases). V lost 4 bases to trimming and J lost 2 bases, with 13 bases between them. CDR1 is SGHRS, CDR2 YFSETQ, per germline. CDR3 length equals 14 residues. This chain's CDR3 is CASSPRGVTYEQYF. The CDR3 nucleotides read TGCGCCAGCAGCCCCAGGGGGGTCACCTACGAGCAGTACTTC. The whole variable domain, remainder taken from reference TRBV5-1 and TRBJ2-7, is KAGVTQTPRYLIKTRGQQVTLSCSPISGHRSVSWYQQTPGQGLQFLFEYFSETQRNKGNFPGRFSGRQFSNSRSEMNVSTLELGDSALYLCASSPRGVTYEQYFGPGTRLTVT.

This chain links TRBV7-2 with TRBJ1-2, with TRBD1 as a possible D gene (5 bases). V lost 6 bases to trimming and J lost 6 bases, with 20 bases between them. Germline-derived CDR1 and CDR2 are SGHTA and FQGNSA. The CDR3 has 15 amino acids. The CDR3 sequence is CASRSTGGTENGYTF. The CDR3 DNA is TGTGCCAGCAGATCGACCGGCGGGACGGAAAATGGCTACACCTTC.

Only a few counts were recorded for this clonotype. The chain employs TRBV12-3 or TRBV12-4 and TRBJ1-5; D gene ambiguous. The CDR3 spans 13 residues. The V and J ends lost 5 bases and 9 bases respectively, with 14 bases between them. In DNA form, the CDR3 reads TGTGCCAGCAGTCCCGATGGAGGGATGCCCCAGCATTTT. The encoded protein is CASSPDGGMPQHF.

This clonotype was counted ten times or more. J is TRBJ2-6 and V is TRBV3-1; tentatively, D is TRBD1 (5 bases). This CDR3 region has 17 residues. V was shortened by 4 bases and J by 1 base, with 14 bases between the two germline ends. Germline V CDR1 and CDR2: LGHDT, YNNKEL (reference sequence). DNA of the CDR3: TGTGCCAGCAGCCGGCGAACGACAGTGTCTGGGGCCAACGTCCTGACTTTC. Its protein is CASSRRTTVSGANVLTF.